This T cell receptor beta chain was recovered during a study of blood T cell repertoires in COVID-19. Study-wide context: COVID-19 samples, acute and convalescent, were from the United States, Italy and Spain. PBMCs, B-cell-depleted T cells, or T cells provided the cDNA or gDNA that made up the material.

Original analysis: Estimation of nucleated cell counts was performed using reference gene primer amplification. The protocol was immunoSEQ multiplex PCR, while the TCRdb copy is restricted to in-frame clones and leaves out a portion. The V and J calls and clone size are taken from that table; D and trimming were inferred from the DNA. Of fewer than 120,000 clones listed, around 90% are singletons. The CDR3 sequence is 16 residues long. From germline, CDR1 is SGHVS and CDR2 FQNEAQ. J gave up 7 bases and V 5 bases, and 7 bases lay outside the gene matches. A single count supports this clone. Input material: peripheral blood. This sequence was found in a woman between 45 and 65 years old with acute or convalescent COVID-19. J is TRBJ2-1 and V is TRBV7-8; TRBD2 agrees at 14 bases. The CDR3: CASSPRTSGRQNEQFF. The CDR3 bases are TGTGCCAGCAGCCCGAGGACTAGCGGGAGGCAAAATGAGCAGTTCTTC.